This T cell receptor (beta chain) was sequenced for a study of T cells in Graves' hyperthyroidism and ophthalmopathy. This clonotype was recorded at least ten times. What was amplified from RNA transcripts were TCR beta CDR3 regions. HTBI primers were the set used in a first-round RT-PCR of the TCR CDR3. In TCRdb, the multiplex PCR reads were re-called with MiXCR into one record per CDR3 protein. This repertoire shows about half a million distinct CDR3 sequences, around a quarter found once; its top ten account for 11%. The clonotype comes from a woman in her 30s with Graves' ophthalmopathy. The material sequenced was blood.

Here the CDR3 DNA reads TGTGCCAGCACCCCCGGGACAGACACCGGGGAGCTGTTTTTT. Protein sequence: CASTPGTDTGELFF. This sequence joins TRBV6-2 or TRBV6-3 and TRBJ2-2; TRBD1 aligns across 7 bases. The CDR3 extends over 14 amino acids. With V trimmed by 7 bases and J by 3 bases, 5 bases remained unmatched. Germline-derived CDR1 and CDR2 are MNHEY and SVGEGT.